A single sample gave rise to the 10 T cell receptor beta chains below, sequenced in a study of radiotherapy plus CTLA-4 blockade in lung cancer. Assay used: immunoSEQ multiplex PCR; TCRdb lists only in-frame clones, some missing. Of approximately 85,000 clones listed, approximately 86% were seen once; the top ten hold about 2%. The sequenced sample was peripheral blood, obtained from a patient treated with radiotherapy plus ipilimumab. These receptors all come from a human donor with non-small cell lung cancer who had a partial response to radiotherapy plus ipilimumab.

CDR3 coding DNA: TGTGCCTGGAGTGGAGGGGGTGGCGAGCAGTACTTC. Encoded protein: CAWSGGGGEQYF. This rearrangement joins TRBV30 to TRBJ2-7; possibly TRBD1 for D (6 bases). The CDR3 loop spans 12 amino acids. V was pared by 1 base and J by 6 bases, with 10 bases between. Germline assignment: CDR1 GTSNPN and CDR2 SVGIG (reference sequence).

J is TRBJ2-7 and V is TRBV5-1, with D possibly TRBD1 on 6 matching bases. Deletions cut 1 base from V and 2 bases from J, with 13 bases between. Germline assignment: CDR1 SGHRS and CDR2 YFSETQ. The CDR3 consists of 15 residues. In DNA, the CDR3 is TGCGCCAGCAGCTTGAACAGGGTGGGGCCCTACGAGCAGTACTTC. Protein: CASSLNRVGPYEQYF.

The CDR3 loop is CASSELQGTTDTQYF. The CDR3 region has the DNA TGTGCCAGCAGTGAACTACAGGGGACCACAGATACGCAGTATTTT. V and J are TRBV6-1 and TRBJ2-3; 7 bases are a match to TRBD1. V shed 2 bases, J shed 2 bases, and the junction held 4 bases outside the gene matches. This CDR3 has 15 amino acids. Germline V lookup: CDR1 MNHNS, CDR2 SASEGT.

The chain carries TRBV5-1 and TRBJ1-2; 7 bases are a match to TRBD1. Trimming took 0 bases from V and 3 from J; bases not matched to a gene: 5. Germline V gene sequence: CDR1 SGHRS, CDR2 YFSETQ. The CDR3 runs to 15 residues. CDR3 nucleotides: TGCGCCAGCAGCTTGGAACAGGGGAACGACTATGGCTACACCTTC. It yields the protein CASSLEQGNDYGYTF.

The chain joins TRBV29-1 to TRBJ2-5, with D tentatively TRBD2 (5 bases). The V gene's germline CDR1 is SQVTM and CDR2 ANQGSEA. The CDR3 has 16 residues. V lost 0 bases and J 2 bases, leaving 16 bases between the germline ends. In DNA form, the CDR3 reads TGCAGCGTTGAAGATGGGTGGCGGGCGGGTCAAGAGACCCAGTACTTC. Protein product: CSVEDGWRAGQETQYF.

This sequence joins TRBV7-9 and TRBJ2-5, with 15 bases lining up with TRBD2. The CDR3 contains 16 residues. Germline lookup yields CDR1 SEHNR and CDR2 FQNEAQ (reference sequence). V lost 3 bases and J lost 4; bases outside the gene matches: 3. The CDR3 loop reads CASSFGLAGGGETQYF. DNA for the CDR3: TGTGCCAGCAGCTTTGGACTAGCGGGAGGGGGAGAGACCCAGTACTTC.

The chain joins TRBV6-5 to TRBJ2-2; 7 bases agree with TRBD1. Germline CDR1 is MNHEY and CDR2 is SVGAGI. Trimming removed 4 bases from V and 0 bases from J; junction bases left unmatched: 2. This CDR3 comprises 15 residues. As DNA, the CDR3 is TGTGCCAGCAGTTTCGGGACAGCGAACACCGGGGAGCTGTTTTTT. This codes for CASSFGTANTGELFF.

In DNA form, the CDR3 reads TGTGCCTGGAACAAAGCGACCGCTTACAATGAGCAGTTCTTC. It is translated as CAWNKATAYNEQFF. This chain joins TRBV30 and TRBJ2-1; D is unresolved. The CDR3 is 14 amino acids. In germline, CDR1 is GTSNPN, CDR2 SVGIG (reference sequence). Trimming removed 4 bases at V and 4 bases at J, with 14 bases between. Full variable domain (rest looked up from reference TRBV30 and TRBJ2-1): SQTIHQWPATLVQPVGSPLSLECTVEGTSNPNLYWYRQAAGRGLQLLFYSVGIGQISSEVPQNLSASRPQDRQFILSSKKLLLSDSGFYLCAWNKATAYNEQFFGPGTRLTVL.

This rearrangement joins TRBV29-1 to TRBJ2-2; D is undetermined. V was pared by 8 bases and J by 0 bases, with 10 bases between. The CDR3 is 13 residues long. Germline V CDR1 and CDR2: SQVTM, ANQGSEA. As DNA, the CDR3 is TGCAGCCCCCCCCGGTCGAACACCGGGGAGCTGTTTTTT. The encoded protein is CSPPRSNTGELFF.

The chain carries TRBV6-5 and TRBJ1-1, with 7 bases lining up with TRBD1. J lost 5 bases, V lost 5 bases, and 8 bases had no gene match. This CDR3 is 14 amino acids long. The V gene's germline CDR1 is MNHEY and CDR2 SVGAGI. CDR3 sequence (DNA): TGTGCCAGCAGTCCTCTTACAGGGGTGACTGAAGCTTTCTTT. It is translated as CASSPLTGVTEAFF.